The 4 T cell receptor beta chains presented below share a single source sample, sequenced in a study of blood T cell repertoires in COVID-19. Method: immunoSEQ multiplex PCR; TCRdb's copy keeps in-frame clones and lacks some. The repertoire holds roughly 68,000 clones, with about 90% as singletons. The sample comprised peripheral blood. These receptors were taken from a woman aged 45-59 years with COVID-19, enrolled during active disease.

The J gene is TRBJ2-2, the V gene TRBV3-1 (or the pseudogene TRBV3-2), with 10 bases fitting TRBD1. Germline CDR1 reads LGHDT; CDR2 reads YNNKEL (reference sequence). The CDR3 runs 16 residues. V shed 3 bases and J 3 bases; nucleotides not matched to a gene: 4. The CDR3 bases are TGTGCCAGCAGCCAGACAGGGGGCGGGTACACCGGGGAGCTGTTTTTT. It is translated as CASSQTGGGYTGELFF.

The chain links TRBV24-1 to TRBJ2-1; 15 bases align to TRBD2. Germline V gene sequence: CDR1 KGHDR, CDR2 SFDVKD. After removal of 4 bases from V and 0 bases from J, the junction contained 6 bases not matched to a gene. CDR3 size: 19 residues. CDR3 loop: CATSDAGTSGRSSYNEQFF. CDR3 in DNA: TGTGCCACCAGTGACGCCGGGACTAGCGGGAGGTCCTCCTACAATGAGCAGTTCTTC.

The V gene is TRBV2, the J gene TRBJ2-7; 7 nucleotides line up with TRBD1. The trim removed 5 bases at V and 5 bases at J, leaving 6 bases unmatched. Germline CDR1 reads SNHLY; CDR2 reads FYNNEI. The CDR3 has 13 residues. The CDR3 DNA reads as TGTGCCAGCAGTAGGGGGACAGCTGACGAGCAGTACTTC. This sequence encodes CASSRGTADEQYF.

The CDR3 coding sequence is TGTGCCAGTAGTATAGCGGCAGGGTCAACCGGGGAGCTGTTTTTT. This encodes CASSIAAGSTGELFF. V usage is TRBV19 and J usage is TRBJ2-2; D possibly corresponds to TRBD1 (5 bases). Germline V gene data show CDR1 as LNHDA and CDR2 as SQIVND (reference sequence). Trimming left V 1 base short and J 5 bases short, with 11 bases between. This CDR3 region has 15 residues.